This T cell receptor beta chain was retrieved from a study of blood T cell repertoires in COVID-19. TCRdb's table, derived via immunoSEQ multiplex PCR, lists solely in-frame clones and lacks some. The table has tens of thousands of clones, 85% seen once. CDR1 SNHLY and CDR2 FYNNEI come from the germline V gene. Between the trimmed V and J ends, which lost 7 bases and 1 base, there was a span of 13 bases. This CDR3 contains 14 residues. The receptor comes from a human donor in a cohort sampled during active COVID-19. V and J are TRBV2 and TRBJ1-1; D might be TRBD1 (6 bases). The sample was peripheral blood. The CDR3 loop is CASTVGHSNTEAFF. For the CDR3, the DNA is TGTGCCAGCACTGTGGGACACTCGAACACTGAAGCTTTCTTT. Full variable domain (outside the CDR3, taken from reference TRBV2 and TRBJ1-1): EPEVTQTPSHQVTQMGQEVILRCVPISNHLYFYWYRQILGQKVEFLVSFYNNEISEKSEIFDDQFSVERPDGSNFTLKIRSTKLEDSAMYFCASTVGHSNTEAFFGQGTRLTVV.